This TCR beta chain was documented in a study of cytomegalovirus exposure and HLA in healthy donors. Amplification used 60 Vbeta primers and 13 Jbeta primers. Only in-frame clones appear in the TCRdb table, and some are missing; sequencing was by immunoSEQ multiplex PCR. The data show more than 85,000 clones, around a tenth seen once. There were likely unrecorded immune exposures, though donors were nominally healthy when sampled. Per the germline V gene, CDR1 is MNHEY and CDR2 is SMNVEV (reference sequence). CDR3 length equals 14 residues. Trimming took 6 bases from V and 1 from J; bases not matched to a gene: 5.

The chain couples TRBV27 to TRBJ2-5; the match to TRBD1 covers 7 bases. Sequencing was carried out using PBMCs. This receptor was taken from a man aged 45-65 years in good health and CMV-seropositive. This CDR3 reads CASRTTGSQETQYF. The DNA for the CDR3 is TGTGCCAGCAGAACGACAGGGTCCCAAGAGACCCAGTACTTC.